The TCR beta chain described here comes from a study of blood T cell repertoires in COVID-19. Study information: Samples of COVID-19 (acute and convalescent) were obtained from the United States, Italy and Spain. Nucleic acid was either cDNA or gDNA, and it came from T cells, B-cell-depleted T cells, or PBMCs.

Authors' methods: Reference gene primer amplification gave estimated nucleated cell counts. The data were produced by immunoSEQ multiplex PCR, yet TCRdb's version contains in-frame clones alone and is incomplete. That table furnishes V, J and clone size, whereas the DNA furnished D and trimming. This table holds over 55,000 clones, around nine tenths found once. The specimen sequenced was peripheral blood. This TCR derives from a human donor with active COVID-19. The donor label of this sample is uncertain.

The DNA of the CDR3 is TGTGCCAGTAGTCCAGGGACAGCGAGGTATGGCTACACCTTC. Translating it yields CASSPGTARYGYTF. The chain is built from TRBV19 and TRBJ1-2, with 7 bases matching TRBD1. The CDR3 is made up of 14 amino acids. Germline lookup yields CDR1 LNHDA and CDR2 SQIVND (reference sequence). J was trimmed by 5 bases and V by 5 bases; bases with no gene match: 8.